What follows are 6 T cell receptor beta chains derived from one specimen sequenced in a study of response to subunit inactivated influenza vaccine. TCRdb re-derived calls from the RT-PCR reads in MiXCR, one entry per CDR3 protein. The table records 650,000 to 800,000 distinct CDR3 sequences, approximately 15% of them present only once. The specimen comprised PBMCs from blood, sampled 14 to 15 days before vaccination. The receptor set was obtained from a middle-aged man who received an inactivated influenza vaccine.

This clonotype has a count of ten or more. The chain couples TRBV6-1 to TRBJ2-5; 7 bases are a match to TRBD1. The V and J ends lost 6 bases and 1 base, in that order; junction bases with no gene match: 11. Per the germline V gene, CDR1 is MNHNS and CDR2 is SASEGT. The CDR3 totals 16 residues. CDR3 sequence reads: CASRLSTGEFQETQYF. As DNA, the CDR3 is TGTGCCAGCAGACTATCTACAGGGGAATTCCAAGAGACCCAGTACTTC.

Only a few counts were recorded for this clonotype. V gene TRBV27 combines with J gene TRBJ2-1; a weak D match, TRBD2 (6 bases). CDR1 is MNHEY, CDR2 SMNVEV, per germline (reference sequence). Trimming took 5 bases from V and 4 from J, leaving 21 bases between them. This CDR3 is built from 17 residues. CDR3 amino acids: CASSHPLGGSGYNEQFF. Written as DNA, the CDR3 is TGTGCCAGCAGTCACCCCCTCGGTGGTAGCGGTTACAATGAGCAGTTCTTC.

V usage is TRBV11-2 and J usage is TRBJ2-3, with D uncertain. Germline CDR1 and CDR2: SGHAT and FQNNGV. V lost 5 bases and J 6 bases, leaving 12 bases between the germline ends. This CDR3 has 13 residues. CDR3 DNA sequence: TGTGCCAGCAGCCTAGGGATGGTGGATACGCAGTATTTT. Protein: CASSLGMVDTQYF.

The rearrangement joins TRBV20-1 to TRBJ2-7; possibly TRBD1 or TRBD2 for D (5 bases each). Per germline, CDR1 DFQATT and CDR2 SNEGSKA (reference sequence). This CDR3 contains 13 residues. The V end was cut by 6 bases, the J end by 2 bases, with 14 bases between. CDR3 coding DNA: TGCAGTGCGCCCCGGGGCTCTCCCTACGAGCAGTACTTC. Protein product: CSAPRGSPYEQYF.

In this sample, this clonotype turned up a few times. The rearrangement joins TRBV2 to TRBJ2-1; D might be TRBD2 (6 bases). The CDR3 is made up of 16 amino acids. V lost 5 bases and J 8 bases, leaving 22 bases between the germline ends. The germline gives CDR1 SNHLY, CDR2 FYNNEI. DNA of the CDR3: TGTGCCAGCAGTTCGGACATTACACAAGCTAGCGATGAGCAGTTCTTC. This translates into CASSSDITQASDEQFF.

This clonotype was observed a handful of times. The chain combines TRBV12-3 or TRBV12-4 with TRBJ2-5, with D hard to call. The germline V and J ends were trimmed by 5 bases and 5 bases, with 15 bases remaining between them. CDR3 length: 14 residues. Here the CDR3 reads CASSNVPNGETQYF. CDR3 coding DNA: TGTGCCAGCAGTAATGTTCCAAACGGGGAGACCCAGTACTTC.